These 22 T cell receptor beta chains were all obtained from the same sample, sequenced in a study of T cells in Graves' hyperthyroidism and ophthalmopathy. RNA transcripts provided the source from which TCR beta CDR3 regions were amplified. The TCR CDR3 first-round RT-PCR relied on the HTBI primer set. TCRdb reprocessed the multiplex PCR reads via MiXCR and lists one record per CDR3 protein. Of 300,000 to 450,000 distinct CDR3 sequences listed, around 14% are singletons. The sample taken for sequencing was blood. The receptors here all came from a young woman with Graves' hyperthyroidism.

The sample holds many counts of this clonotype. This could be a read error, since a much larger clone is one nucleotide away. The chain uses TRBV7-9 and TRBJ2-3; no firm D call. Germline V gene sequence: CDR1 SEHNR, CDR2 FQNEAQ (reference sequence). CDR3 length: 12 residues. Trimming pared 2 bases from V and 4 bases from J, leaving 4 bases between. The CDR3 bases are TGTGCCAGCAGCTTACCCCCAGATACGCAGTATTTT. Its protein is CASSLPPDTQYF.

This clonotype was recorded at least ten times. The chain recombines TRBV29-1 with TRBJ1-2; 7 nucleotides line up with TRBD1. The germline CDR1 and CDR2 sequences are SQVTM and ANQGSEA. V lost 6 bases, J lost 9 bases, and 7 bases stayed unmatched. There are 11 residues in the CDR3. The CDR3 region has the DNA TGCAGCGTCAGACAGGGTGTACGCTACACCTTC. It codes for CSVRQGVRYTF.

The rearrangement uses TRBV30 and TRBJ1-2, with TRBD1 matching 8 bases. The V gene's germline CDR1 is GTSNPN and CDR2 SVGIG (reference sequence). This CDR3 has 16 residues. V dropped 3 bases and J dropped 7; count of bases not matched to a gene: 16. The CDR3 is CAWRRTAPGGPGGYTF. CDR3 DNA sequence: TGTGCCTGGAGACGAACCGCTCCAGGGGGCCCGGGTGGCTACACCTTC.

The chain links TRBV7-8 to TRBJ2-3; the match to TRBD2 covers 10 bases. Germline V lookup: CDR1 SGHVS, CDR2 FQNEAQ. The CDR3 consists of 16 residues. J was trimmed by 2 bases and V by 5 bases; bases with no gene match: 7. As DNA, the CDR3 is TGTGCCAGCAGCCCACATCTAGCGGGGGACACAGATACGCAGTATTTT. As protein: CASSPHLAGDTDTQYF. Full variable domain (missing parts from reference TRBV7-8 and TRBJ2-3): GAGVSQSPRYKVAKRGQDVALRCDPISGHVSLFWYQQALGQGPEFLTYFQNEAQLDKSGLPSDRFFAERPEGSVSTLKIQRTQQEDSAVYLCASSPHLAGDTDTQYFGPGTRLTVL.

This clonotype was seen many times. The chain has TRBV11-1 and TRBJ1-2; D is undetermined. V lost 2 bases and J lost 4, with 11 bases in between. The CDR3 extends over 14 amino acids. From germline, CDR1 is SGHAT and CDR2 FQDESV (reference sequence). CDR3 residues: CASSLQSTGYGYTF. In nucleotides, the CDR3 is TGTGCCAGCAGCTTACAGTCGACCGGCTATGGCTACACCTTC.

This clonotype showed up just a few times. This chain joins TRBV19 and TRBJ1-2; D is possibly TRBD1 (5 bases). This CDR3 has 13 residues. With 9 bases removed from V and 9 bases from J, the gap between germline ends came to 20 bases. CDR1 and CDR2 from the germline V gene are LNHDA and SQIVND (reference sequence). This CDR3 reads CASRRGATMRYTF. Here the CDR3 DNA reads TGTGCCAGCCGTAGAGGGGCCACGATGCGCTACACCTTC.

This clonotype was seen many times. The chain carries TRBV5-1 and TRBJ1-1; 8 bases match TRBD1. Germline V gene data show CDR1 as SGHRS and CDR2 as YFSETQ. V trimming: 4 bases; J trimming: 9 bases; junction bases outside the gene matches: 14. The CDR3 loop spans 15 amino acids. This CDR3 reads CASSQTGTGVTKAFF. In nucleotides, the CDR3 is TGCGCCAGCAGCCAAACCGGGACAGGAGTAACGAAAGCTTTCTTT.

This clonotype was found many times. The CDR3 protein is CASSQDGGFEQYF. The CDR3 region has the DNA TGTGCCAGCAGCCAAGATGGAGGGTTCGAGCAGTACTTC. The chain couples TRBV3-1 to TRBJ2-7; weak D call: TRBD2 (6 bases). Germline V gives CDR1 LGHDT, CDR2 YNNKEL (reference sequence). With 0 bases removed from V and 6 bases from J, the gap between germline ends came to 9 bases. This CDR3 has 13 amino acids.

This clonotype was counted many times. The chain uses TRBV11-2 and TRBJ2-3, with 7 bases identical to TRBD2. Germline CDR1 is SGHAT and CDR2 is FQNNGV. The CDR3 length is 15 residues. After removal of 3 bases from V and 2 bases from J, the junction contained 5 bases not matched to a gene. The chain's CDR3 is CASSFVGGDTDTQYF. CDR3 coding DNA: TGTGCCAGCAGCTTTGTGGGGGGGGACACAGATACGCAGTATTTT.

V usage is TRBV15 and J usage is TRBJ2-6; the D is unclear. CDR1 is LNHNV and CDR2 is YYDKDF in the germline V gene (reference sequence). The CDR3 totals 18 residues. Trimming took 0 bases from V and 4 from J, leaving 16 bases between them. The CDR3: CATSRDRWRPGGANVLTF. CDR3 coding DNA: TGTGCCACCAGCAGAGATAGGTGGCGGCCCGGGGGGGCCAACGTCCTGACTTTC.

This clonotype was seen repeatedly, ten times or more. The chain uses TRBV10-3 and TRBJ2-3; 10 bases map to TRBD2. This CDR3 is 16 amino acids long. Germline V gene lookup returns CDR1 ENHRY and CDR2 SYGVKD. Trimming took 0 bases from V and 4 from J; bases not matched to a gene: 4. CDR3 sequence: CAISESLAGGADTQYF. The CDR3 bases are TGTGCCATCAGTGAGTCATTAGCGGGGGGCGCAGATACGCAGTATTTT.

The CDR3 nucleotides are TGCAGCGTTCTTTCCTCCTTGGACGCGGTAAGAGCTTTCTTT. Its translation: CSVLSSLDAVRAFF. The chain couples TRBV29-1 to TRBJ1-1; D remains ambiguous. Germline V CDR1 and CDR2: SQVTM, ANQGSEA. Trimming left V 5 bases short and J 10 bases short, with 23 bases between. This CDR3 is built from 14 residues.

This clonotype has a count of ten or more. CDR3 coding DNA: TGTGCCAGCAGTCCGGGGGGGGGTGGACGGACTGAAGCTTTCTTT. Translation gives CASSPGGGGRTEAFF. The chain combines TRBV27 with TRBJ1-1, with D perhaps TRBD1 (5 bases). The CDR3 covers 15 residues. V dropped 5 bases and J dropped 5 bases, with 18 bases sitting between them. The germline V gene has CDR1 MNHEY and CDR2 SMNVEV (reference sequence).

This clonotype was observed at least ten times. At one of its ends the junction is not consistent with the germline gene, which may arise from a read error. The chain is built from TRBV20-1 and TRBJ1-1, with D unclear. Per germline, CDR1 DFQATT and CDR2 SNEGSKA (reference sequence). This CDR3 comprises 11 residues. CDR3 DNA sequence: TGCAGTGCCTCCGAGAGGAGGGCGCTTATCTTT. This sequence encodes CSASERRALIF.

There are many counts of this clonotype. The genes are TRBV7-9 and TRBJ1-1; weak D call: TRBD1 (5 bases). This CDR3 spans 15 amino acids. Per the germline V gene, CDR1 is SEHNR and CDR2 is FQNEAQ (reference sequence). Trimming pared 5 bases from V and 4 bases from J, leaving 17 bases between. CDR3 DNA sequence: TGTGCCAGCAGCCTAGATAAGACAGATGGCACTGAAGCTTTCTTT. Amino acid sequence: CASSLDKTDGTEAFF.

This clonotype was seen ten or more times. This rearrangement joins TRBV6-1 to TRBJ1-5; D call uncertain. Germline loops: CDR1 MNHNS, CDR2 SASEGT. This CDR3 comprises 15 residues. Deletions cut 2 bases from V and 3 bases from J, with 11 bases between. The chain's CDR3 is CASSERVLLNQPQHF. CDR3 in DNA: TGTGCCAGCAGTGAAAGAGTCCTACTCAATCAGCCCCAGCATTTT.

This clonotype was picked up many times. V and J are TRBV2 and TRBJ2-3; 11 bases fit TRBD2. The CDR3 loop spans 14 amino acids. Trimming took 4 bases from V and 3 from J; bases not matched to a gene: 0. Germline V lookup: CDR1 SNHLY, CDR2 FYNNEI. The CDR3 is CASSGLAGTDTQYF. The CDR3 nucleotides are TGTGCCAGCAGTGGACTAGCGGGGACAGATACGCAGTATTTT.

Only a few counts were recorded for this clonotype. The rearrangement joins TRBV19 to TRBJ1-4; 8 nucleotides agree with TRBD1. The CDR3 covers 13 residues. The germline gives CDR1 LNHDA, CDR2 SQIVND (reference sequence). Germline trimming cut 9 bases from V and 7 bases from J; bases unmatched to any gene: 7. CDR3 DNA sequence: TGTGCCAGCCGGGACAGGAGGGCTGAAAAACTGTTTTTT. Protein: CASRDRRAEKLFF.

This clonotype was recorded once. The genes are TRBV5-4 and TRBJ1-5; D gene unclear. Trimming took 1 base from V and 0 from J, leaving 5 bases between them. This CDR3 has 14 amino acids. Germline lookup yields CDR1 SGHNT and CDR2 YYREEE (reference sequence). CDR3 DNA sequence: TGTGCCAGCAGCTTGCAATATAGCAATCAGCCCCAGCATTTT. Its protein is CASSLQYSNQPQHF.

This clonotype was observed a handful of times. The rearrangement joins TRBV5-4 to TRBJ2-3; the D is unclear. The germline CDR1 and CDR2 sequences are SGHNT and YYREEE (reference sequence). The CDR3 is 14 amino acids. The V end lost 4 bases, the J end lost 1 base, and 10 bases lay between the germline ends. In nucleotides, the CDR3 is TGTGCCAGCAGCCAAGATCGGGGCACAGATACGCAGTATTTT. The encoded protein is CASSQDRGTDTQYF.

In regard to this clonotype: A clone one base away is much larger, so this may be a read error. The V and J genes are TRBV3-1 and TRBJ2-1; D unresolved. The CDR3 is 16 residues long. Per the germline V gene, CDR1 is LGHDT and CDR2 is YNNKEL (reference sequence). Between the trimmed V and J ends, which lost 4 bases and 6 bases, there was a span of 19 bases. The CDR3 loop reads CASSPMESIRCNEQFF. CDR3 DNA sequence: TGTGCCAGCAGCCCGATGGAGTCGATACGTTGCAATGAGCAGTTCTTC.

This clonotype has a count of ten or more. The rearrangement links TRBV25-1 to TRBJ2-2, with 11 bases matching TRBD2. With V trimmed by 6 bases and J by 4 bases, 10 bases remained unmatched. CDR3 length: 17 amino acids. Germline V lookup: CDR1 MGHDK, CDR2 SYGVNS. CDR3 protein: CASSFRSGGAGTGELFF. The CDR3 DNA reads TGTGCCAGCAGCTTTCGTAGCGGGGGGGCCGGCACCGGGGAGCTGTTTTTT.